This T cell receptor (beta chain) was captured by sequencing in a study of cytomegalovirus exposure and HLA in healthy donors. Turning to the study itself: A prior study identified 117 million unique TCR beta sequences from 190 million or so T cells. General study points: Later on, an analysis found that several of the most significant clusters appeared to be linked to common viral pathogens, which included parvovirus B19.

With 60 Vbeta and 13 Jbeta primers, the PCR was carried out. Profiled with immunoSEQ multiplex PCR; TCRdb holds only in-frame clones, not every one. The sample holds about 120,000 clones, around 85% seen once. As for this clone: Its matching antigen is unknown.

V lost 0 bases and J 1 base, leaving 12 bases between the germline ends. CDR3 length: 16 residues. CDR1 MNHEY and CDR2 SVGAGI come from the germline V gene. Sequenced: PBMCs. This chain uses TRBV6-5 with TRBJ2-5, with D possibly being TRBD2 (6 bases). The TCR comes from a man between 35 and 55 years old in good health and CMV-seronegative. The CDR3 loop reads CASSYSEGTGQETQYF. In nucleotides, the CDR3 is TGTGCCAGCAGTTACTCGGAGGGGACGGGCCAAGAGACCCAGTACTTC.